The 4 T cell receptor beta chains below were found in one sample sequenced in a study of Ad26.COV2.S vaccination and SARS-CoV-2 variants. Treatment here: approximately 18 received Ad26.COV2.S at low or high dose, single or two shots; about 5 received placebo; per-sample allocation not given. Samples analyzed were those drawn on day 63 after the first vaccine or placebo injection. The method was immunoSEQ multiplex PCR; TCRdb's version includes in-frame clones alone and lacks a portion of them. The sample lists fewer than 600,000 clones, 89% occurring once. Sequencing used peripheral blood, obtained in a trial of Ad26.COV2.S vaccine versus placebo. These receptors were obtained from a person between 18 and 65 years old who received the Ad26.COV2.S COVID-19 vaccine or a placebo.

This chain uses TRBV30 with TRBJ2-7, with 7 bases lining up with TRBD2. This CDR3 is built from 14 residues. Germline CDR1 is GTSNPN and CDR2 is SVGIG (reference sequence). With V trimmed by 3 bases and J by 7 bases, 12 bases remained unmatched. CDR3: CAWSKGLQKGEQYF. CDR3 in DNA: TGTGCCTGGAGCAAGGGACTACAAAAGGGGGAGCAGTACTTC. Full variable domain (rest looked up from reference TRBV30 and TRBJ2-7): SQTIHQWPATLVQPVGSPLSLECTVEGTSNPNLYWYRQAAGRGLQLLFYSVGIGQISSEVPQNLSASRPQDRQFILSSKKLLLSDSGFYLCAWSKGLQKGEQYFGPGTRLTVT.

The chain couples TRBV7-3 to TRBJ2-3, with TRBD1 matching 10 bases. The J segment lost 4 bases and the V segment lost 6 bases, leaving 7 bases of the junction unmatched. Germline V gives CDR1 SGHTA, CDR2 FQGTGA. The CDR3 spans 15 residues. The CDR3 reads CASRPGTGVADTQYF. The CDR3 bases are TGTGCCAGCAGGCCCGGGACAGGGGTTGCAGATACGCAGTATTTT.

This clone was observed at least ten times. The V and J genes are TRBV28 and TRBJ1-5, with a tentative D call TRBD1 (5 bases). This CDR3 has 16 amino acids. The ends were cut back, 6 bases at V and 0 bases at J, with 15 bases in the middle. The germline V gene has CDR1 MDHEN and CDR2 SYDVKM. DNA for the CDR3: TGTGCCAGCAGCCCACCACAGGTTTATAGCAATCAGCCCCAGCATTTT. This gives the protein CASSPPQVYSNQPQHF. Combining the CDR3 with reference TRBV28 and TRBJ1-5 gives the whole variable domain DVKVTQSSRYLVKRTGEKVFLECVQDMDHENMFWYRQDPGLGLRLIYFSYDVKMKEKGDIPEGYSVSREKKERFSLILESASTNQTSMYLCASSPPQVYSNQPQHFGDGTRLSIL.

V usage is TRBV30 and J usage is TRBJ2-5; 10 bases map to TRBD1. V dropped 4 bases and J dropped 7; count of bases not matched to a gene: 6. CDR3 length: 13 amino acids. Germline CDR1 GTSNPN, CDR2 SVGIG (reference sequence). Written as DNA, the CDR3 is TGTGCCTGGAAGGGGACAGGGGTGACGACCCAGTACTTC. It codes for CAWKGTGVTTQYF.